This T cell receptor (beta chain) was captured by sequencing in a study of shared clonotypes between healthy human individuals. Data came from immunoSEQ multiplex PCR; TCRdb stores just in-frame clones and leaves some out. The data show over a million clones, with 96% seen just once and roughly 1.2% held by the top ten. This TCR derives from a man aged 30-40 years in good health. Sequenced sample: naive CD4+ T cells sorted from blood. Subset meaning: CD45RA+ positively selected.

This chain's CDR3 is CASTGGGFQETQYF. The CDR3 DNA reads as TGTGCCAGCACCGGGGGGGGATTTCAAGAGACCCAGTACTTC. The genes are TRBV6-1 and TRBJ2-5, with TRBD2 identical over 8 bases. This CDR3 is 14 amino acids long. Trimming cost V 7 bases and J 2 bases; bases outside gene matches: 6. Germline assignment: CDR1 MNHNS and CDR2 SASEGT.